These 27 T cell receptor beta chains originate from one sample sequenced in a study of PD-L1 blockade in urothelial cancer (dated by TCRdb to 2017 to 2019). The sample's time point label is to be understood as: peripheral blood 6 weeks after treatment start. Library preparation employed the immunoSEQ multiplex PCR assay. The source is immuneACCESS, and TCRdb retained only in-frame sequences with V and J called. Part of the clones is not carried over; for the studies checked, unresolved V genes explain less than half of this, and the remainder is unexplained. The sample table contains about 38,000 clones; only one count was recorded for approximately 86% of them. 24% of the sample belongs to the ten largest clones. The sequencing here drew on PBMCs, taken around atezolizumab (anti-PD-L1) treatment. These receptors were collected from a man aged 55 to 69 with urothelial cancer.

The chain couples TRBV10-1 to TRBJ2-7; 13 nucleotides align to TRBD2. Trimming took 4 bases from V and 7 from J; bases not matched to a gene: 10. The CDR3 consists of 16 residues. Germline CDR1 and CDR2: WNHNN and SYGVQD (reference sequence). CDR3 coding DNA: TGCGCCAGCAGTGGGATAGGGACTAGCGGGACGAGTGAGCAGTACTTC. It is translated as CASSGIGTSGTSEQYF.

The chain joins TRBV19 to TRBJ2-1; 8 bases agree with TRBD2. After removal of 5 bases from V and 7 bases from J, the junction contained 10 bases not matched to a gene. Germline V gene lookup returns CDR1 LNHDA and CDR2 SQIVND (reference sequence). The CDR3 extends over 15 amino acids. The CDR3 nucleotides are TGTGCCAGTAGTGTACCCAGCGGGGGTCGAAATGAGCAGTTCTTC. This translates into CASSVPSGGRNEQFF.

The rearrangement links TRBV5-1 to TRBJ1-5; D not resolved. Per germline, CDR1 SGHRS and CDR2 YFSETQ. The V and J ends lost 4 bases and 1 base respectively, with 12 bases between them. The CDR3 runs to 15 residues. CDR3 sequence reads: CASSLGEGSNQPQHF. CDR3 nucleotides: TGCGCCAGCAGCCTTGGTGAGGGAAGCAATCAGCCCCAGCATTTT.

The chain joins TRBV19 to TRBJ1-1; D call uncertain. The V gene lost 6 bases and the J gene lost 6 bases, with 17 bases spanning the gap. The CDR3 consists of 14 residues. Germline values: CDR1 LNHDA, CDR2 SQIVND (reference sequence). The CDR3 coding sequence is TGTGCCAGTAGCGTGCGTCGGGTTGACGCTGAAGCTTTCTTT. It encodes CASSVRRVDAEAFF.

V is TRBV6-5 and J is TRBJ2-1, with D possibly TRBD2 on 6 matching bases. CDR3 size: 13 residues. Germline CDR1 MNHEY, CDR2 SVGAGI. V gave up 9 bases and J gave up 1 base, with 10 bases separating them. Written as DNA, the CDR3 is TGTGCCAGTCGCGGGACGTCCTACAATGAGCAGTTCTTC. Amino acid sequence: CASRGTSYNEQFF.

The chain carries TRBV10-3 and TRBJ1-1; D gene unclear. The CDR3 is 14 residues long. V was pared by 7 bases and J by 3 bases, with 15 bases between. The germline gives CDR1 ENHRY, CDR2 SYGVKD. The CDR3 coding sequence is TGTGCCATCACTCGTCGGACTGGGGACACTGAAGCTTTCTTT. It encodes CAITRRTGDTEAFF.

The chain has TRBV2 and TRBJ1-5, with TRBD1 matching over 7 bases. This CDR3 spans 16 amino acids. The germline gives CDR1 SNHLY, CDR2 FYNNEI. J gave up 3 bases and V 4 bases, and 9 bases lay outside the gene matches. The CDR3 reads CASSGYRGGHNQPQHF. CDR3 nucleotides: TGTGCCAGCAGTGGATACAGGGGAGGACACAATCAGCCCCAGCATTTT.

J is TRBJ2-5 and V is TRBV30; TRBD2 agrees at 7 bases. Germline V gene lookup returns CDR1 GTSNPN and CDR2 SVGIG (reference sequence). With V trimmed by 4 bases and J by 5 bases, 16 bases remained unmatched. The CDR3 has 16 residues. The CDR3 region is CAWNKGLGGGGETQYF. CDR3 in DNA: TGTGCCTGGAACAAGGGGCTGGGGGGGGGAGGTGAGACCCAGTACTTC.

This sequence joins TRBV29-1 and TRBJ1-3; D ambiguous. In germline, CDR1 is SQVTM, CDR2 ANQGSEA. The length of the CDR3 is 12 residues. V lost 4 bases and J lost 1, with 5 bases in between. The CDR3 region is CSVAVSGNTIYF. CDR3 nucleotide sequence: TGCAGCGTTGCGGTTTCTGGAAACACCATATATTTT.

Written as DNA, the CDR3 is TGTGCCAGTAGTATAGTCCGCGGGGGCTCTAGCACAGATACGCAGTATTTT. This sequence encodes CASSIVRGGSSTDTQYF. J is TRBJ2-3 and V is TRBV19, with D maybe TRBD2 (7 bases). The CDR3 contains 17 residues. Trimming pared 1 base from V and 0 bases from J, leaving 14 bases between. Germline CDR1 LNHDA, CDR2 SQIVND (reference sequence).

V gene TRBV19 combines with J gene TRBJ1-2, with D tentatively TRBD1 (5 bases). Looked up from germline, CDR1 is LNHDA and CDR2 is SQIVND (reference sequence). V lost 5 bases to trimming and J lost 6 bases, with 19 bases between them. The CDR3 is 15 amino acids. CDR3 residues: CASSPTTGGSNGYTF. The CDR3, as DNA: TGTGCCAGTAGTCCCACGACGGGGGGTAGTAATGGCTACACCTTC.

The chain has TRBV19 and TRBJ1-4; 7 positions agree with TRBD1. Per the germline V gene, CDR1 is LNHDA and CDR2 is SQIVND (reference sequence). CDR3 length: 13 residues. Trimming cost V 6 bases and J 8 bases; bases outside gene matches: 6. The CDR3 coding sequence is TGTGCCAGTAGAGAACAGGGGAAGGAAAAACTGTTTTTT. This sequence encodes CASREQGKEKLFF.

This rearrangement joins TRBV5-6 to TRBJ2-5; 14 positions agree with TRBD2. Germline values: CDR1 SGHDT, CDR2 YYEEEE. The CDR3 is 16 amino acids. J gave up 4 bases and V 2 bases, and 4 bases lay outside the gene matches. DNA for the CDR3: TGTGCCAGCAGCTTACGTGGGACTAGCGGGGGAGAGACCCAGTACTTC. Its protein product is CASSLRGTSGGETQYF.

J is TRBJ2-2 and V is TRBV5-1, with TRBD1 matching 8 bases. The germline V gene encodes CDR1 SGHRS and CDR2 YFSETQ. CDR3 length: 14 residues. V shed 10 bases and J 7 bases; nucleotides not matched to a gene: 12. CDR3 amino acids: CASKTGASSGELFF. The DNA of the CDR3 is TGCGCCTCTAAGACAGGGGCTTCTAGCGGGGAGCTGTTTTTT.

The rearrangement links TRBV2 to TRBJ2-5; D unresolved. The CDR3 spans 13 residues. V shed 4 bases and J shed 5 bases, with 11 bases lying between them. CDR1 is SNHLY and CDR2 is FYNNEI in the germline V gene. The CDR3, as DNA: TGTGCCAGCAGTGTTGGCAGATGGGAGACCCAGTACTTC. Translated: CASSVGRWETQYF.

The chain recombines TRBV18 with TRBJ2-7, with 9 bases matching TRBD1. The CDR3 is made up of 14 amino acids. Germline values: CDR1 KGHSH, CDR2 LQKENI. Germline trimming cut 5 bases from V and 4 bases from J; bases unmatched to any gene: 6. The CDR3 DNA reads TGTGCCAGCTCAGGACCCGGGACAGGGTACGAGCAGTACTTC. Its protein product is CASSGPGTGYEQYF.

This clone was counted a single time. This sequence joins TRBV5-1 and TRBJ2-2, with TRBD1 matching over 9 bases. CDR3 length: 17 amino acids. The germline gives CDR1 SGHRS, CDR2 YFSETQ. J gave up 6 bases and V 4 bases, and 13 bases lay outside the gene matches. DNA of the CDR3: TGCGCCAGCAGCCCTCACCCCGGGACAGGGACCCCCGGGGAGCTGTTTTTT. Protein sequence: CASSPHPGTGTPGELFF.

J is TRBJ2-7 and V is TRBV10-3; TRBD2 matches 11 bases. Trimming cost V 3 bases and J 6 bases; bases outside gene matches: 13. Germline values: CDR1 ENHRY, CDR2 SYGVKD. The CDR3 covers 17 residues. The CDR3: CAISDPSIAGGFGEQYF. The CDR3 bases are TGTGCCATCAGTGACCCTTCCATAGCGGGGGGGTTCGGCGAGCAGTACTTC.

The chain joins TRBV6-1 to TRBJ2-2; possible D gene TRBD1, 5 bases. The CDR3 has 15 amino acids. Germline assignment: CDR1 MNHNS and CDR2 SASEGT. V lost 5 bases, J lost 3 bases, and 13 bases lay in between. CDR3 loop: CASSPLGRDTGELFF. In DNA form, the CDR3 reads TGTGCCAGCAGTCCCCTGGGGCGCGACACCGGGGAGCTGTTTTTT.

The V gene is TRBV30, the J gene TRBJ1-2; D unresolved. CDR3 size: 14 residues. V lost 0 bases and J 2 bases, leaving 10 bases between the germline ends. Germline V gene data show CDR1 as GTSNPN and CDR2 as SVGIG (reference sequence). The CDR3: CAWSVLVTNYGYTF. DNA for the CDR3: TGTGCCTGGAGTGTACTGGTAACGAACTATGGCTACACCTTC.

This clone was detected once. The genes are TRBV7-9 and TRBJ2-5, with D possibly matching TRBD1 (6 bases). Germline lookup yields CDR1 SEHNR and CDR2 FQNEAQ (reference sequence). This CDR3 is built from 15 residues. Trimming cost V 3 bases and J 5 bases, with 16 bases left between them. CDR3 in amino acids: CASSFRGASIETQYF. CDR3 coding DNA: TGTGCCAGCAGCTTCAGGGGAGCATCCATCGAGACCCAGTACTTC. The full variable domain, with the rest looked up from reference TRBV7-9 and TRBJ2-5, is DTGVSQNPRHKITKRGQNVTFRCDPISEHNRLYWYRQTLGQGPEFLTYFQNEAQLEKSRLLSDRFSAERPKGSFSTLEIQRTEQGDSAMYLCASSFRGASIETQYFGPGTRLLVL.

This rearrangement joins TRBV5-1 to TRBJ2-1; 9 positions agree with TRBD2. Per the germline V gene, CDR1 is SGHRS and CDR2 is YFSETQ. The CDR3 extends over 16 amino acids. Trimming removed 3 bases from V and 4 bases from J; junction bases left unmatched: 8. The CDR3 nucleotides are TGCGCCAGCAGCTCGGGGGGCGGGAGGGTATACAATGAGCAGTTCTTC. This encodes CASSSGGGRVYNEQFF.

Remarks on this clone: A read error may account for a junction end that differs from germline. CDR3 coding DNA: TGTGCTAGCAGCCCACAGGCAGGCTGGGCTGAGCAGTTCTTC. It translates to CASSPQAGWAEQFF. The genes are TRBV7-7 and TRBJ2-1, with TRBD1 as a possible D gene (5 bases). The CDR3 totals 14 residues. Germline lookup yields CDR1 SSHAT and CDR2 FNYEAQ (reference sequence).

V is TRBV4-1 and J is TRBJ2-3; D not resolved. Germline CDR1 and CDR2: MGHRA and YSYEKL. This CDR3 spans 15 amino acids. V was cut by 0 bases and J by 1 base, with 8 bases left in between. CDR3 sequence (DNA): TGCGCCAGCAGCCAAGATTACCGGGGCACAGATACGCAGTATTTT. Protein sequence: CASSQDYRGTDTQYF.

This clone has just one count. The V call is TRBV5-4, the J call TRBJ1-2, with D perhaps TRBD1 (6 bases). This CDR3 spans 13 amino acids. With 0 bases removed from V and 6 bases from J, the gap between germline ends came to 9 bases. Germline V gene data show CDR1 as SGHNT and CDR2 as YYREEE (reference sequence). CDR3 loop: CASSLVQGNGYTF. The CDR3 DNA sequence: TGTGCCAGCAGCTTGGTCCAGGGGAATGGCTACACCTTC.

The chain recombines TRBV9 with TRBJ2-7; 7 bases are a match to TRBD1. Germline CDR1 is SGDLS and CDR2 is YYNGEE. V trimming: 3 bases; J trimming: 7 bases; junction bases outside the gene matches: 16. The CDR3 has 16 amino acids. Written as DNA, the CDR3 is TGTGCCAGCAGCGCCGAAGGGGGCGGGTCCTTTCGAGAGCAGTACTTC. Encoded protein: CASSAEGGGSFREQYF.

The chain combines TRBV6-5 with TRBJ1-6, with 12 bases that match TRBD1. V lost 4 bases to trimming and J lost 10 bases; unmatched junction nucleotides: 5. CDR1 MNHEY and CDR2 SVGAGI come from the germline V gene. The length of the CDR3 is 15 residues. The CDR3 reads CASSWWGQGASPLHF. The CDR3 DNA reads TGTGCCAGCAGTTGGTGGGGACAGGGGGCATCACCCCTCCACTTT.